What follows are 32 T cell receptor beta chains derived from one specimen sequenced in a study of monozygotic twins with inflammatory bowel disease. Following a re-call of the 5' RACE reads, TCRdb has one entry per CDR3 protein and lacks DNA. This table lists fewer than 550,000 distinct CDR3 sequences. Sequencing was done on a sample of blood. The receptors here all came from a human donor with ulcerative colitis or Crohn's disease, or a healthy co-twin of an affected twin (not recorded which).

This chain uses TRBV7-8 with TRBJ2-3. The CDR3 totals 13 residues. Germline lookup yields CDR1 SGHVS and CDR2 FQNEAQ. The CDR3 reads CASSPYGTDTQYF. The full variable domain, with the rest looked up from reference TRBV7-8 and TRBJ2-3, is GAGVSQSPRYKVAKRGQDVALRCDPISGHVSLFWYQQALGQGPEFLTYFQNEAQLDKSGLPSDRFFAERPEGSVSTLKIQRTQQEDSAVYLCASSPYGTDTQYFGPGTRLTVL.

The gene calls are TRBV2 and TRBJ2-5; there is no DNA to check the TCRdb D call of TRBD2. This CDR3 has 14 amino acids. From germline, CDR1 is SNHLY and CDR2 FYNNEI. The CDR3 protein is CASSATRTEETQYF.

The chain joins TRBV10-3 to TRBJ2-7; TCRdb reports TRBD2, a call that lacks DNA to check it against. This CDR3 spans 14 amino acids. Germline V CDR1 and CDR2: ENHRY, SYGVKD. The CDR3: CAISDPTVQPEQYF.

This chain joins TRBV6-6 and TRBJ1-3; there is no DNA to check the TCRdb D call of TRBD1. This CDR3 is built from 14 residues. Germline assignment: CDR1 MNHNY and CDR2 SVGAGI (reference sequence). The CDR3 region is CASTPAGVGNTIYF.

This chain connects TRBV12-3 or TRBV12-4 to TRBJ2-5; TCRdb calls TRBD1, which cannot be checked without DNA. The CDR3 extends over 15 amino acids. The CDR3 loop is CASSLQQGGSETQYF.

V is TRBV27 and J is TRBJ2-1. Germline V CDR1 and CDR2: MNHEY, SMNVEV (reference sequence). CDR3 size: 15 residues. The CDR3 reads CASSLEQPTYNEQFF.

J is TRBJ2-3 and V is TRBV20-1; without DNA, the TCRdb call of TRBD1 cannot be checked. CDR1 is DFQATT and CDR2 is SNEGSKA in the germline V gene (reference sequence). The CDR3 runs 14 residues. The CDR3 spells CSATYRDRADTQYF.

The CDR3 reads CASSEDRVRDTQYF. This sequence joins TRBV6-1 and TRBJ2-3; TCRdb designates TRBD1, a call that cannot be tested without DNA. From germline, CDR1 is MNHNS and CDR2 SASEGT. This CDR3 has 14 residues.

The chain carries TRBV9 and TRBJ1-1. Per the germline V gene, CDR1 is SGDLS and CDR2 is YYNGEE. This CDR3 has 14 amino acids. This CDR3 is CASSVEGRATEAFF. Supplemented by reference TRBV9 and TRBJ1-1, the full variable domain reads DSGVTQTPKHLITATGQRVTLRCSPRSGDLSVYWYQQSLDQGLQFLIQYYNGEERAKGNILERFSAQQFPDLHSELNLSSLELGDSALYFCASSVEGRATEAFFGQGTRLTVV.

J is TRBJ2-1 and V is TRBV20-1; TCRdb designates TRBD1, a call that cannot be tested without DNA. The V gene's germline CDR1 is DFQATT and CDR2 SNEGSKA (reference sequence). This CDR3 is built from 13 residues. The CDR3: CSAGQGGVAEQFF.

The chain carries TRBV4-1 and TRBJ1-6; the D gene TCRdb calls, TRBD1, cannot be checked with no DNA. Germline assignment: CDR1 MGHRA and CDR2 YSYEKL. The CDR3 sequence is 15 residues long. The CDR3 loop is CASRKLGQNNSPLHF.

The rearrangement joins TRBV12-3 or TRBV12-4 to TRBJ2-3; TCRdb picks TRBD1, but there is no DNA to check that call. This CDR3 is built from 14 residues. The CDR3 is CASNPGVLSDTQYF.

The chain links TRBV18 to TRBJ2-1; TCRdb's assignment of TRBD2 cannot be checked, as there is no DNA. Per the germline V gene, CDR1 is KGHSH and CDR2 is LQKENI. This CDR3 contains 16 residues. CDR3 region: CASSRTSGGQYNEQFF.

This sequence joins TRBV6-6 and TRBJ2-3; the D call from TCRdb, TRBD1, cannot be confirmed without DNA. Per the germline V gene, CDR1 is MNHNY and CDR2 is SVGAGI (reference sequence). The CDR3 is 13 residues long. CDR3: CASRGVVADTQYF.

This chain connects TRBV3-1 to TRBJ1-2. There are 16 residues in the CDR3. CDR1 and CDR2 from the germline V gene are LGHDT and YNNKEL (reference sequence). This CDR3 reads CASSQEVGGANYGYTF.

The chain recombines TRBV4-1 with TRBJ2-3. Germline V gives CDR1 MGHRA, CDR2 YSYEKL. CDR3 size: 16 residues. CDR3 loop: CASSLQATVRGDTQYF.

This chain uses TRBV20-1 with TRBJ2-4. The CDR3 is made up of 16 amino acids. Germline lookup yields CDR1 DFQATT and CDR2 SNEGSKA (reference sequence). The CDR3 protein is CSALIGQHDLKNIQYF.

This rearrangement joins TRBV5-6 to TRBJ2-3; lacking DNA, the TRBD2 call made by TCRdb goes unchecked. Per the germline V gene, CDR1 is SGHDT and CDR2 is YYEEEE. The CDR3 covers 12 residues. The CDR3: CASSPSGGAQYF.

This chain joins TRBV25-1 and TRBJ2-7; TCRdb reports TRBD2, a call that lacks DNA to check it against. The V gene's germline CDR1 is MGHDK and CDR2 SYGVNS. The CDR3 consists of 12 residues. The CDR3 region is CASPGLPYEQYF.

The chain couples TRBV10-3 to TRBJ2-7; absent DNA, TCRdb's TRBD2 call cannot be checked. Germline V CDR1 and CDR2: ENHRY, SYGVKD. The CDR3 runs 13 residues. The CDR3 reads CAISRDGSYEQYF.

The V and J genes are TRBV7-2 and TRBJ1-3. Germline CDR1 reads SGHTA; CDR2 reads FQGNSA. This CDR3 is built from 16 residues. Here the CDR3 reads CASSLVGRATGNTIYF.

The CDR3 loop reads CASSISFSSGANVLTF. The chain uses TRBV19 and TRBJ2-6. The length of the CDR3 is 16 residues. Germline V gene sequence: CDR1 LNHDA, CDR2 SQIVND (reference sequence).

V usage is TRBV3-1 and J usage is TRBJ2-1; TCRdb's D gene call, TRBD2, goes unchecked for lack of DNA. The germline gives CDR1 LGHDT, CDR2 YNNKEL (reference sequence). This CDR3 region has 15 residues. The CDR3 reads CASSQGLISYNEQFF.

The genes are TRBV6-2 or TRBV6-3 and TRBJ1-6; TCRdb designates TRBD1, a call that cannot be tested without DNA. The germline gives CDR1 MNHEY, CDR2 SVGEGT. This CDR3 spans 15 amino acids. Here the CDR3 reads CASIVGPAGNSPLHF.

J is TRBJ1-4 and V is TRBV11-2; TCRdb proposes TRBD1, but this gene call is untestable without DNA. The CDR3 is 15 amino acids. Germline V gives CDR1 SGHAT, CDR2 FQNNGV. The CDR3 protein is CASSWGQAMNEKLFF.

This chain connects TRBV7-2 to TRBJ2-7. Germline V gene lookup returns CDR1 SGHTA and CDR2 FQGNSA. CDR3 length: 13 residues. CDR3 residues: CASSLDTAYEQYF.

J is TRBJ2-5 and V is TRBV18. Germline-derived CDR1 and CDR2 are KGHSH and LQKENI. The CDR3 consists of 14 residues. The chain's CDR3 is CASSPPVQQETQYF. The full variable domain, completed using reference TRBV18 and TRBJ2-5, is NAGVMQNPRHLVRRRGQEARLRCSPMKGHSHVYWYRQLPEEGLKFMVYLQKENIIDESGMPKERFSAEFPKEGPSILRIQQVVRGDSAAYFCASSPPVQQETQYFGPGTRLLVL.

The V and J genes are TRBV10-3 and TRBJ2-5; without DNA, the TCRdb call of TRBD1 cannot be checked. Germline CDR1 is ENHRY and CDR2 is SYGVKD. The CDR3 has 14 residues. The CDR3 loop is CAISTGRGDGTQYF.

The gene calls are TRBV5-6 and TRBJ2-5; TCRdb returns TRBD2, unconfirmable since there is no DNA. CDR1 and CDR2 from the germline V gene are SGHDT and YYEEEE. This CDR3 spans 16 amino acids. Here the CDR3 reads CASSLMSGGNQETQYF.

The rearrangement links TRBV12-3 or TRBV12-4 to TRBJ2-2; TCRdb selects TRBD2, and the lack of DNA leaves this call unchecked. This CDR3 contains 15 residues. This CDR3 is CASGLSGTNTGELFF.

The chain combines TRBV27 with TRBJ1-2; TCRdb reports TRBD1, a call that lacks DNA to check it against. CDR3 length: 13 amino acids. Germline-derived CDR1 and CDR2 are MNHEY and SMNVEV (reference sequence). Here the CDR3 reads CASSPNRAYGYTF.

V is TRBV7-9 and J is TRBJ2-2; the TCRdb call, TRBD1, lacks DNA for checking. Germline CDR1 reads SEHNR; CDR2 reads FQNEAQ (reference sequence). This CDR3 spans 16 amino acids. CDR3 protein: CASQTSGQGNTGELFF.